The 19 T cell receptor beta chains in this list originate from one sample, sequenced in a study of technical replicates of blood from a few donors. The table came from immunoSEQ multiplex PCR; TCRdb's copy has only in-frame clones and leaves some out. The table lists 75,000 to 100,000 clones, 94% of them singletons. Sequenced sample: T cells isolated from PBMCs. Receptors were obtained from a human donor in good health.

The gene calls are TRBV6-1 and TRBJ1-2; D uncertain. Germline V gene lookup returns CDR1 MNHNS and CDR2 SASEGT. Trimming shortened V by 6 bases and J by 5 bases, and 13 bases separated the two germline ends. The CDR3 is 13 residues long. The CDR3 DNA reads TGTGCCAGCAGGAGAGAAACCCTTTATGGCTACACCTTC. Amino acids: CASRRETLYGYTF.

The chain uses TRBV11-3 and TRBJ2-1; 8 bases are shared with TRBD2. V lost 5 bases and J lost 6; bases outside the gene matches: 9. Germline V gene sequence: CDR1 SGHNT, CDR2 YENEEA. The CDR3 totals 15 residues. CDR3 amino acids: CASSQGLGRVNEQFF. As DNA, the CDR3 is TGTGCCAGCAGCCAGGGACTAGGGAGGGTCAATGAGCAGTTCTTC.

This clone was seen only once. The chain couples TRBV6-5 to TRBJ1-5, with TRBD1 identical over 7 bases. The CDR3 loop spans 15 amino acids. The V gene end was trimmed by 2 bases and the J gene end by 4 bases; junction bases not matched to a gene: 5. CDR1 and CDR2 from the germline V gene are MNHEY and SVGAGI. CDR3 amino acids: CASSYRSGGNQPQHF. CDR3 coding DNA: TGTGCCAGCAGTTACCGTTCAGGGGGTAATCAGCCCCAGCATTTT.

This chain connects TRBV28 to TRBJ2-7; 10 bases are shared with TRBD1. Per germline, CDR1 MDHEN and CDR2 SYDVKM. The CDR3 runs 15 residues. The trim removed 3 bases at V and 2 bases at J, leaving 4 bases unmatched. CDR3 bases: TGTGCCAGCAGTTTCAGGGGGACAGGGGCCTACGAGCAGTACTTC. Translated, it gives CASSFRGTGAYEQYF.

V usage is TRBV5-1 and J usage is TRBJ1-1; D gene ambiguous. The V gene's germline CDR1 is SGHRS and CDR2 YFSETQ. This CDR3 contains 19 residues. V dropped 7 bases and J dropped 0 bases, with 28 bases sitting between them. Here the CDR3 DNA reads TGCGCCAGCCGGTCGTCTTATTCGGGTAACTTGGCCCTGAACACTGAAGCTTTCTTT. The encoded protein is CASRSSYSGNLALNTEAFF.

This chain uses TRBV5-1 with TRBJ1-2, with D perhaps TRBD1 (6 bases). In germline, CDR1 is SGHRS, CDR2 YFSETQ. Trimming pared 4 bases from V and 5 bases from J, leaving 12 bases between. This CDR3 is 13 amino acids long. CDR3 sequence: CASSIGQIYGYTF. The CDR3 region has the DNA TGCGCCAGCAGCATTGGACAGATATATGGCTACACCTTC.

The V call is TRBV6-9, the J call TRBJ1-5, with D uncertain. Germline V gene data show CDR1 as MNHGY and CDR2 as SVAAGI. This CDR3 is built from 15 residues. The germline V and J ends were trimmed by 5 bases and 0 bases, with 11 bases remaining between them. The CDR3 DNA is TGTGCCAGCAGTCGTACGGTCGATAGCAATCAGCCCCAGCATTTT. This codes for CASSRTVDSNQPQHF.

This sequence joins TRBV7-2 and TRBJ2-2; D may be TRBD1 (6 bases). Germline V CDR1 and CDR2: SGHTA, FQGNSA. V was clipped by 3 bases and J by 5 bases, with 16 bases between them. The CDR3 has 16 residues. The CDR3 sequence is CASSFPGHLITGELFF. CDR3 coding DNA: TGTGCCAGCAGCTTCCCGGGACATCTCATTACCGGGGAGCTGTTTTTT.

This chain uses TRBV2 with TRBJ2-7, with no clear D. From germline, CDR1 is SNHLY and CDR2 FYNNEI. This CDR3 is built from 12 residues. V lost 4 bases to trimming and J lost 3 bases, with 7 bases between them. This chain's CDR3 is CASSVSNYEQYF. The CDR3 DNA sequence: TGTGCCAGCAGTGTGAGCAACTACGAGCAGTACTTC.

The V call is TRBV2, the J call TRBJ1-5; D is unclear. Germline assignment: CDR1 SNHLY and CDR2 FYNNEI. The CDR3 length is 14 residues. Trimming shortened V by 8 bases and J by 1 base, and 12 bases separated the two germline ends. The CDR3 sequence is CASRRVASNQPQHF. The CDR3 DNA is TGTGCCAGCCGAAGAGTCGCGAGCAATCAGCCCCAGCATTTT. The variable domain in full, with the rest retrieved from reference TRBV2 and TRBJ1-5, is EPEVTQTPSHQVTQMGQEVILRCVPISNHLYFYWYRQILGQKVEFLVSFYNNEISEKSEIFDDQFSVERPDGSNFTLKIRSTKLEDSAMYFCASRRVASNQPQHFGDGTRLSIL.

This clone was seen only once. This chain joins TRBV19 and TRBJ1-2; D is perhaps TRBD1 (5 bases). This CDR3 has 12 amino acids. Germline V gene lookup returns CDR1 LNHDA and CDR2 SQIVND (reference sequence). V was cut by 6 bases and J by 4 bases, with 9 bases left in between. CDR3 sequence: CASRRQSYGYTF. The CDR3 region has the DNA TGTGCCAGTAGAAGACAGAGCTATGGCTACACCTTC.

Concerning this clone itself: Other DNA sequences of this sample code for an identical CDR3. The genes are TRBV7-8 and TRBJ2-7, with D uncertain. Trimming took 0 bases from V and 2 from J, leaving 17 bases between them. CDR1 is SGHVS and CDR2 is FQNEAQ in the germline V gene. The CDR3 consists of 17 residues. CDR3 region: CASSLARPTSTPYEQYF. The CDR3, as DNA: TGTGCCAGCAGCTTAGCTCGACCCACCTCGACACCCTACGAGCAGTACTTC.

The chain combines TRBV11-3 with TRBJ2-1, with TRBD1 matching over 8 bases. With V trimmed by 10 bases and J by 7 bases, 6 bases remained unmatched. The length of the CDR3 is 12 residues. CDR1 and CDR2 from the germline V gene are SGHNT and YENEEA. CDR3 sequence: CATRQGWNEQFF. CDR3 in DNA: TGTGCCACTCGACAGGGGTGGAATGAGCAGTTCTTC. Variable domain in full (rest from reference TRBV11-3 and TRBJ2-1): EAGVVQSPRYKIIEKKQPVAFWCNPISGHNTLYWYLQNLGQGPELLIRYENEEAVDDSQLPKDRFSAERLKGVDSTLKIQPAELGDSAVYLCATRQGWNEQFFGPGTRLTVL.

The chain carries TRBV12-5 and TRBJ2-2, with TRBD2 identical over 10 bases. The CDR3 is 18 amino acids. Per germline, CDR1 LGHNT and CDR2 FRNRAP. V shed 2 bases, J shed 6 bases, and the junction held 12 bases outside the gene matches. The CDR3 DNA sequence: TGTGCTAGTGGTTTGACACCCACCGGGACTAGCGAGCCCGGGGAGCTGTTTTTT. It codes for CASGLTPTGTSEPGELFF.

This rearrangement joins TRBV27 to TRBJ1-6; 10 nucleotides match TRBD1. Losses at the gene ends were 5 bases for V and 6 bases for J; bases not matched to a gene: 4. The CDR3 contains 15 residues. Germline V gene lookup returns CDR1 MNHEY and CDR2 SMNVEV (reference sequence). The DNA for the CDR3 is TGTGCCAGCAGTCTGACAGGGGGCCCTAATTCACCCCTCCACTTT. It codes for CASSLTGGPNSPLHF.

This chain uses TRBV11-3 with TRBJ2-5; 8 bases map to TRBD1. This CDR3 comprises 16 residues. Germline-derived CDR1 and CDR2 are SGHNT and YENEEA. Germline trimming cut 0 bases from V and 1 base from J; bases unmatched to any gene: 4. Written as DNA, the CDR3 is TGTGCCAGCAGCTTAGAGTCCGGGACAGGCCAAGAGACCCAGTACTTC. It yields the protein CASSLESGTGQETQYF.

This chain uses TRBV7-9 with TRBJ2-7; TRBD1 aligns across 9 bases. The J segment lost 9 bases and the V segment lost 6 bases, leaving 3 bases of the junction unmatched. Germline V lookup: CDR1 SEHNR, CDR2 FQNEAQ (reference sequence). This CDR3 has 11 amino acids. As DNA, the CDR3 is TGTGCCAGCAGTTTGGACAGGGGGCAGTACTTC. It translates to CASSLDRGQYF.

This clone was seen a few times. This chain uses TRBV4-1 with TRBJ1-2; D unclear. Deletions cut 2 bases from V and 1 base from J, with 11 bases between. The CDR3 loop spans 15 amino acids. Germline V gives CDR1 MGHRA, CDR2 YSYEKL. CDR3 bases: TGCGCCAGCAGCCAACTCAGGTTGGTTAACTATGGCTACACCTTC. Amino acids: CASSQLRLVNYGYTF.

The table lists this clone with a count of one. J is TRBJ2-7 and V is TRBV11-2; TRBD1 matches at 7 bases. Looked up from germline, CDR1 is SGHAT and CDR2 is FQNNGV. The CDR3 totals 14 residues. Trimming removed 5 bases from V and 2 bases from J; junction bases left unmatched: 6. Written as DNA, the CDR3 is TGTGCCAGCAGCCCAGACAGGGCCGCCTACGAGCAGTACTTC. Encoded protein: CASSPDRAAYEQYF.